A selection of T cell receptor beta chains follows, all from one sample in a study of blood T cell repertoires in COVID-19. The table came from immunoSEQ multiplex PCR; TCRdb's copy has only in-frame clones and leaves some out. Of under 130,000 clones in the sample, over 65% were seen once. Material for sequencing was peripheral blood. The receptor source for this set is a human donor in a cohort sampled during active COVID-19. Each CDR3 is given with its conserved first and last residue. The order of the fields is J gene, CDR3 length, clone size, D gene, V gene, CDR3 DNA, CDR3 protein. A D gene is named only where the DNA matches it firmly. The size of a clone is reported for some rows only, either as once, few or many, or as a class for expanded clones.

TRBJ2-1 15 . TRBD2 TRBV18 TGTGCCAGCTCACCGGGACTAGCGGGGGGCAATGAGCAGTTCTTC CASSPGLAGGNEQFF
TRBJ1-5 14 . TRBD1 TRBV11-2 TGTGCCAGCAGCTTCGGACAGGGGGGACAGCCCCAGCATTTT CASSFGQGGQPQHF
TRBJ1-5 18 . . TRBV28 TGTGCCAGCAGTTTGGTCGGGGGTCGACGAAATAGCAATCAGCCCCAGCATTTT CASSLVGGRRNSNQPQHF
TRBJ1-3 15 . TRBD1 TRBV5-1 TGCGCCAGCACCCCTGAGACAGGGGCTGGAAACACCATATATTTT CASTPETGAGNTIYF
TRBJ2-3 14 . . TRBV7-9 TGTGCCAGCAGCTCCGGGGGAGGCACAGATACGCAGTATTTT CASSSGGGTDTQYF
TRBJ2-1 13 . TRBD1 TRBV5-4 TGTGCCAGCAGCATGGGACAGGACAATGAGCAGTTCTTC CASSMGQDNEQFF
TRBJ2-7 12 . . TRBV12-3/TRBV12-4 TGTGCCAGCAGCGGACTCCGCTACGAGCAGTACTTC CASSGLRYEQYF
TRBJ2-1 14 . . TRBV4-3 TGCGCCAGCAGCCAAGTCCTTGGAGCCAATGAGCAGTTCTTC CASSQVLGANEQFF
TRBJ2-6 15 . . TRBV19 TGTGCCAGTATGCGGGCTCCCCCGGGGGCCAACGTCCTGACTTTC CASMRAPPGANVLTF
TRBJ1-2 14 . . TRBV18 TGTGCCAGCTCACCCTTTGGACAAACCTATGGCTACACCTTC CASSPFGQTYGYTF
TRBJ1-6 16 . . TRBV14 TGTGCCAGCAGCCTATATCGGGACACAATGGGTACACCCCTCCACTTT CASSLYRDTMGTPLHF
TRBJ2-1 11 . . TRBV6-5 TGTGCCACTTCGCGGTTGGATGAGCAGTTCTTC CATSRLDEQFF
TRBJ2-5 14 . TRBD1 TRBV5-4 TGTGCCAGCAGCGAGGCGACAGGGGAAGAGACCCAGTACTTC CASSEATGEETQYF
TRBJ2-5 14 . . TRBV5-1 TGCGCCAGCAGCTCGGGACAAGTCCAAGAGACCCAGTACTTC CASSSGQVQETQYF
TRBJ2-7 13 . . TRBV12-3/TRBV12-4 TGTGCCAGCAGTACAGGGCCCGGGAACTGGCAGTACTTC CASSTGPGNWQYF
TRBJ2-7 14 few . TRBV13 TGTGCCAGCAGCTTAGGGGACAGTTCCTACGAGCAGTACTTC CASSLGDSSYEQYF
TRBJ1-5 15 . TRBD1 TRBV4-1 TGCGCCAGCAGGGGGGCAGGGGGCGATGATCAGCCCCAGCATTTT CASRGAGGDDQPQHF
TRBJ1-2 14 . TRBD1 TRBV25-1 TGTGCCAGCAGACGACAGGGGGCTTTGAATGGCTACACCTTC CASRRQGALNGYTF
TRBJ1-2 15 . . TRBV15 TGTGCCACCGGTTCTCAACAGGGTACGACCTATGGCTACACCTTC CATGSQQGTTYGYTF
TRBJ1-2 13 . . TRBV18 TGTGCCAGCTCACCGACACAGGGCTATGGCTACACCTTC CASSPTQGYGYTF
TRBJ1-3 14 . TRBD1 TRBV5-4 TGTGCCAGCAGCCACCCAGGGGGTGGAAACACCATATATTTT CASSHPGGGNTIYF
TRBJ2-1 14 . . TRBV4-1 TGCGCCAGCAGCCAAGAAGGTAGGGGCGATGAGCAGTTCTTC CASSQEGRGDEQFF
TRBJ2-7 17 . . TRBV21-1 TGTGCCAGCAGCAAATGGGGATGGGGGGTTGGGTTCCCCGGGCAGTACTTC CASSKWGWGVGFPGQYF
TRBJ1-1 17 . . TRBV18 TGTGCCAGCTCACCCCAGGGGAGAACAGTTATGAACACTGAAGCTTTCTTT CASSPQGRTVMNTEAFF
TRBJ1-1 17 . TRBD1 TRBV5-8 TGTGCCAGCAGTGGGGGACAGGGGGTCCGCCCCGACACTGAAGCTTTCTTT CASSGGQGVRPDTEAFF
TRBJ2-4 19 . . TRBV6-2/TRBV6-3 TGTGCCAGCAGCGCTCCCAAATTTGGGCAGACACTAGCCAAAAACATTCAGTACTTC CASSAPKFGQTLAKNIQYF
TRBJ1-2 14 . . TRBV7-2 TGTGCCAGCAGCTTATTTGCGACAGACTATGGCTACACCTTC CASSLFATDYGYTF
TRBJ2-2 13 . . TRBV5-8 TGTGCCAGCAGCTCCTTGAACACCGGGGAGCTGTTTTTT CASSSLNTGELFF
TRBJ1-1 13 . . TRBV30 TGTGCCTGGGTGAGGGGCCAGGGGACTGAAGCTTTCTTT CAWVRGQGTEAFF
TRBJ1-1 18 . . TRBV7-2 TGTGCCAGCAGCGTACAGCAGGGGCGAGCGATTGTGGACACTGAAGCTTTCTTT CASSVQQGRAIVDTEAFF
TRBJ2-7 13 . . TRBV20-1 TGCAGTGCTAGTCGAGGGAGCTCCTACGAGCAGTACTTC CSASRGSSYEQYF
TRBJ1-5 15 few . TRBV4-2 TGTGCCAGCAGCCAAGAAGGAGGTCGCAATCAGCCCCAGCATTTT CASSQEGGRNQPQHF
TRBJ2-2 17 . TRBD2 TRBV7-2 TGTGCCAGCAGCTTAGCCCCGGTGGGGGGAGGGACCGGGGAGCTGTTTTTT CASSLAPVGGGTGELFF
TRBJ2-7 12 . TRBD1 TRBV7-2 TGTGCCAGCAGCTTAGTCAGGGGGCTTGAGTACTTC CASSLVRGLEYF
TRBJ2-3 16 . . TRBV7-2 TGTGCCAGCAGCTTAGTAGCCGGGGTGGGGACAGATACGCAGTATTTT CASSLVAGVGTDTQYF
TRBJ1-2 14 . . TRBV5-4 TGTGCCAGCAGCTACAAGGCAGGGAACTATGGCTACACCTTC CASSYKAGNYGYTF